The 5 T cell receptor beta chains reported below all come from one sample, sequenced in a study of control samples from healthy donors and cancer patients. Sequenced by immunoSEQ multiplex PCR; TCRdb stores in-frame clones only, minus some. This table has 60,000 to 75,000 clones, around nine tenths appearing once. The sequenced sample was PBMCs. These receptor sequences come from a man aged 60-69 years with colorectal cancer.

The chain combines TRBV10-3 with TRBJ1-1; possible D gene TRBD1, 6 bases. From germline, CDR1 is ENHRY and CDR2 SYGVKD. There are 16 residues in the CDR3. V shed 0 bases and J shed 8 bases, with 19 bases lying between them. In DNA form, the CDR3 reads TGTGCCATCAGTGAGTCACGCGGGGGGCGCGAGGGAGAAGCTTTCTTT. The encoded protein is CAISESRGGREGEAFF.

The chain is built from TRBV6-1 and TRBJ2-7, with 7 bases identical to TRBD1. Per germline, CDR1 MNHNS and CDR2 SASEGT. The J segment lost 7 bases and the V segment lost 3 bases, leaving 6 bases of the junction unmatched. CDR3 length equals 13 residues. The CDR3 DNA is TGTGCCAGCAGTGACAGGGGGTTGGGGGAGCAGTACTTC. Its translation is CASSDRGLGEQYF.

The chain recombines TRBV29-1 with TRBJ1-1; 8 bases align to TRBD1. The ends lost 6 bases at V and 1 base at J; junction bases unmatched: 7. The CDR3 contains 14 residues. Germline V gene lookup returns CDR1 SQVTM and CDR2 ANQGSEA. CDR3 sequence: CSVTGDGRNTEAFF. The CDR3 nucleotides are TGCAGCGTGACAGGGGATGGTAGGAACACTGAAGCTTTCTTT.

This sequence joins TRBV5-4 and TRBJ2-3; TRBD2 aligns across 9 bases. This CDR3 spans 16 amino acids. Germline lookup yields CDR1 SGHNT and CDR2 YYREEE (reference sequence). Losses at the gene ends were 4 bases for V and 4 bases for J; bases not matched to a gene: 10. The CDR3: CASSPAAGGPSDTQYF. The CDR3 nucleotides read TGTGCCAGCAGCCCGGCGGCGGGGGGGCCGTCAGATACGCAGTATTTT.

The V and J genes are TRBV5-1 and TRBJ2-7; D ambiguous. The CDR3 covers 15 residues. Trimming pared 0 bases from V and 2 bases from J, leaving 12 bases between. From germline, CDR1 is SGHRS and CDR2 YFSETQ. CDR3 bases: TGCGCCAGCAGCTTGGTGTCAGTACCTACCTACGAGCAGTACTTC. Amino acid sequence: CASSLVSVPTYEQYF. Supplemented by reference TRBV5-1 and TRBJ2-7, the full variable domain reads KAGVTQTPRYLIKTRGQQVTLSCSPISGHRSVSWYQQTPGQGLQFLFEYFSETQRNKGNFPGRFSGRQFSNSRSEMNVSTLELGDSALYLCASSLVSVPTYEQYFGPGTRLTVT.